What follows are 4 T cell receptor beta chains derived from one specimen sequenced in a study of cytomegalovirus exposure and HLA in healthy donors. 60 Vbeta and 13 Jbeta primers were used in PCR. Only in-frame clones appear in the TCRdb table, and some are missing; sequencing was by immunoSEQ multiplex PCR. In the table there are fewer than 200,000 clones, 60% to 80% of which are singletons. Sequenced: PBMCs. These receptors were collected from a man younger than 30 in good health and CMV-seropositive.

The gene calls are TRBV4-2 and TRBJ2-1, with 7 bases fitting TRBD1. The ends lost 0 bases at V and 6 bases at J; junction bases unmatched: 2. Germline V gives CDR1 LGHNA, CDR2 YNFKEQ. This CDR3 contains 14 residues. CDR3 region: CASSQETGSNEQFF. The DNA for the CDR3 is TGTGCCAGCAGCCAAGAGACAGGGTCCAATGAGCAGTTCTTC.

This clone was counted a few times. DNA for the CDR3: TGCGCCAGCAGCTCACTCACTAGCGGGGGCCCCACAGATACGCAGTATTTT. Its translation is CASSSLTSGGPTDTQYF. V gene TRBV5-1 combines with J gene TRBJ2-3; 11 nucleotides match TRBD2. The CDR3 has 17 residues. V shed 3 bases and J 2 bases; nucleotides not matched to a gene: 8. In germline, CDR1 is SGHRS, CDR2 YFSETQ.

The chain's CDR3 is CASSSRDRDTDTQYF. The CDR3, as DNA: TGTGCCAGCAGCAGCCGGGACAGGGATACAGATACGCAGTATTTT. The chain employs TRBV7-2 and TRBJ2-3, with 9 bases identical to TRBD1. The CDR3 totals 15 residues. V dropped 5 bases and J dropped 3; count of bases not matched to a gene: 6. Germline V gene lookup returns CDR1 SGHTA and CDR2 FQGNSA.

This rearrangement joins TRBV7-2 to TRBJ1-2; D is ambiguous. V gave up 1 base and J gave up 2 bases, with 11 bases separating them. CDR3 length: 15 residues. In germline, CDR1 is SGHTA, CDR2 FQGNSA. The CDR3 DNA reads as TGTGCCAGCAGCTTAGAACGAATACAAAACTATGGCTACACCTTC. Protein product: CASSLERIQNYGYTF. The full variable domain, completed using reference TRBV7-2 and TRBJ1-2, is GAGVSQSPSNKVTEKGKDVELRCDPISGHTALYWYRQSLGQGLEFLIYFQGNSAPDKSGLPSDRFSAERTGGSVSTLTIQRTQQEDSAVYLCASSLERIQNYGYTFGSGTRLTVV.